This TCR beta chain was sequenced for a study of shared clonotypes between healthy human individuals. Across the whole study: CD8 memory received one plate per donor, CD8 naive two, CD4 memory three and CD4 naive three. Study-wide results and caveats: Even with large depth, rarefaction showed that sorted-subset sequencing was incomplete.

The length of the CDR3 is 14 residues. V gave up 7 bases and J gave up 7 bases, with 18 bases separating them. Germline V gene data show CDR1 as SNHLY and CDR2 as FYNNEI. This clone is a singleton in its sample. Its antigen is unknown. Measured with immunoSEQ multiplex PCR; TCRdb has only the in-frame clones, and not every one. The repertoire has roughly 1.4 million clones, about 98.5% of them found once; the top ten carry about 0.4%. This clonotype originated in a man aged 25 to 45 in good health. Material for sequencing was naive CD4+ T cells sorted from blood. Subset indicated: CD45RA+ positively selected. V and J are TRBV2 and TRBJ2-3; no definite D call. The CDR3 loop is CASTATHRDNTQYF. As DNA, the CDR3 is TGTGCCAGCACCGCGACCCATAGGGATAATACGCAGTATTTT. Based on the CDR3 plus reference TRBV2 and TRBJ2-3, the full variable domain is EPEVTQTPSHQVTQMGQEVILRCVPISNHLYFYWYRQILGQKVEFLVSFYNNEISEKSEIFDDQFSVERPDGSNFTLKIRSTKLEDSAMYFCASTATHRDNTQYFGPGTRLTVL.